Below, 24 T cell receptor beta chains from the same sample are listed, as sequenced in a study of T-cell reconstitution after alpha-beta-depleted transplantation in children. Using unique molecular identifiers, the investigators prepared the TCRbeta library. TCRdb processed the PCR reads anew with MiXCR; each CDR3 protein has one entry. The table shows 300,000 to 400,000 distinct CDR3 sequences, with about a quarter occurring only once. The sequenced sample was PBMCs, mostly from graft donor cells, obtained 180 days after TCRalphabeta/CD19-depleted stem cell transplant. The receptors originated from a male patient younger than 18 who had a stem cell transplant for acute lymphoblastic leukemia, so the T cells may come from the graft donor.

This clonotype was seen a few times. V is TRBV12-3 or TRBV12-4 and J is TRBJ2-7, with D unresolved. The CDR3 consists of 13 residues. The V end lost 0 bases, the J end lost 1 base, and 4 bases lay between the germline ends. CDR3: CASSLAYSYEQYF. Here the CDR3 DNA reads TGTGCCAGCAGTTTAGCCTATTCCTACGAGCAGTACTTC.

The table lists this clonotype with a few counts. The chain employs TRBV7-9 and TRBJ2-7; D gene ambiguous. The V gene lost 1 base and the J gene lost 6 bases, with 10 bases spanning the gap. The germline V gene encodes CDR1 SEHNR and CDR2 FQNEAQ (reference sequence). The CDR3 is 13 amino acids. CDR3 residues: CASSLVSGSEQYF. CDR3 DNA: TGTGCCAGCAGCTTAGTATCTGGATCCGAGCAGTACTTC.

In this sample, this clonotype turned up a few times. The V gene is TRBV5-1, the J gene TRBJ2-3; no clear D gene. V was clipped by 7 bases and J by 2 bases, with 11 bases between them. The germline gives CDR1 SGHRS, CDR2 YFSETQ. The CDR3 sequence is 13 residues long. The CDR3 coding sequence is TGCGCCAGCGGTTTATCCACCACAGATACGCAGTATTTT. This sequence encodes CASGLSTTDTQYF.

This chain links TRBV3-1 with TRBJ2-1; TRBD2 might be the D (6 bases). The CDR3 is 12 residues long. CDR1 and CDR2 (germline): LGHDT, YNNKEL (reference sequence). Deletions cut 1 base from V and 11 bases from J, with 9 bases between. CDR3 sequence: CASSQGRVQQFF. The DNA for the CDR3 is TGTGCCAGCAGCCAAGGGAGGGTTCAGCAGTTCTTC.

The chain employs TRBV15 and TRBJ2-3; D is uncertain. The CDR3 has 16 residues. Trimming cost V 0 bases and J 2 bases, with 12 bases left between them. From germline, CDR1 is LNHNV and CDR2 YYDKDF (reference sequence). CDR3 in DNA: TGTGCCACCAGCAGAGAAGGTCGAGGCGCCACAGATACGCAGTATTTT. Protein product: CATSREGRGATDTQYF.

This clonotype has only a few counts. This chain joins TRBV14 and TRBJ1-4; 10 bases agree with TRBD1. The CDR3 has 15 amino acids. V lost 2 bases to trimming and J lost 5 bases; unmatched junction nucleotides: 2. CDR1 SGHDN and CDR2 FVKESK come from the germline V gene. CDR3 sequence (DNA): TGTGCCAGCAGCCAATCGGGACAGGGGAATGAAAAACTGTTTTTT. Amino acids: CASSQSGQGNEKLFF.

CDR3 nucleotides: TGTGCCAGCAGCTGGGGGGGAATGATCGGAGAGACCCAGTACTTC. Its translation is CASSWGGMIGETQYF. The genes are TRBV7-3 and TRBJ2-5; TRBD2 matches 7 bases. Losses at the gene ends were 4 bases for V and 4 bases for J; bases not matched to a gene: 9. Germline CDR1 reads SGHTA; CDR2 reads FQGTGA. This CDR3 has 15 residues. Looking up the rest from reference TRBV7-3 and TRBJ2-5 gives the full variable domain: GAGVSQTPSNKVTEKGKYVELRCDPISGHTALYWYRQSLGQGPEFLIYFQGTGAADDSGLPNDRFFAVRPEGSVSTLKIQRTERGDSAVYLCASSWGGMIGETQYFGPGTRLLVL.

As DNA, the CDR3 is TGTGCCAGCAGTTTAACACCCAACAATGAGCAGTTCTTC. Its translation is CASSLTPNNEQFF. The gene calls are TRBV12-3 or TRBV12-4 and TRBJ2-1; D ambiguous. The CDR3 runs 13 residues. Between the trimmed V and J ends, which lost 2 bases and 5 bases, there was a span of 7 bases.

This chain joins TRBV24-1 and TRBJ2-3; D call uncertain. Trimming left V 4 bases short and J 2 bases short, with 6 bases between. Germline V lookup: CDR1 KGHDR, CDR2 SFDVKD. The CDR3 is 13 residues long. The DNA of the CDR3 is TGTGCCACCAGTGACAGGAACACAGATACGCAGTATTTT. The encoded protein is CATSDRNTDTQYF.

This clonotype appeared a few times. J is TRBJ2-1 and V is TRBV7-9; tentative D call: TRBD2 (6 bases). Germline CDR1 reads SEHNR; CDR2 reads FQNEAQ (reference sequence). This CDR3 is built from 14 residues. With 2 bases removed from V and 6 bases from J, the gap between germline ends came to 11 bases. The CDR3 nucleotides read TGTGCCAGCAGCTTACCCGGGAGACGCAATGAGCAGTTCTTC. Protein product: CASSLPGRRNEQFF.

The chain uses TRBV28 and TRBJ2-2; the match to TRBD2 covers 11 bases. In germline, CDR1 is MDHEN, CDR2 SYDVKM. Trimming took 2 bases from V and 7 from J; bases not matched to a gene: 6. This CDR3 has 16 residues. The CDR3 sequence is CASSLMGLAADGELFF. The DNA for the CDR3 is TGTGCCAGCAGTTTAATGGGACTAGCGGCGGACGGGGAGCTGTTTTTT.

This clonotype was picked up a small number of times. The chain joins TRBV5-1 to TRBJ2-7; TRBD1 aligns across 9 bases. Per the germline V gene, CDR1 is SGHRS and CDR2 is YFSETQ. The junction had 6 bases not matched to a gene; V was cut back by 2 bases and J by 0 bases. CDR3 length equals 16 residues. The chain's CDR3 is CASSFPVGQGSYEQYF. The CDR3 DNA reads TGCGCCAGCAGCTTCCCCGTGGGACAGGGCTCCTACGAGCAGTACTTC.

J is TRBJ2-3 and V is TRBV5-1, with D unresolved. The CDR3 length is 14 residues. Trimming left V 2 bases short and J 2 bases short, with 9 bases between. Germline V gene sequence: CDR1 SGHRS, CDR2 YFSETQ. Here the CDR3 DNA reads TGCGCCAGCAGCTTTATTGACAACACAGATACGCAGTATTTT. Its protein is CASSFIDNTDTQYF.

This chain's CDR3 is CSATRLDSYEQYF. CDR3 bases: TGCAGTGCTACCCGACTAGATTCCTACGAGCAGTACTTC. This sequence joins TRBV20-1 and TRBJ2-7, with a tentative D call TRBD2 (6 bases). V was pared by 4 bases and J by 1 base, with 11 bases between. Germline V lookup: CDR1 DFQATT, CDR2 SNEGSKA (reference sequence). The CDR3 length is 13 residues.

The genes are TRBV7-3 and TRBJ2-5; TRBD1 matches 8 bases. V lost 0 bases to trimming and J lost 4 bases; unmatched junction nucleotides: 4. Germline CDR1 and CDR2: SGHTA and FQGTGA. The CDR3 covers 15 residues. The CDR3 here is CASSLTRTGRETQYF. CDR3 nucleotide sequence: TGTGCCAGCAGCTTAACAAGGACAGGGAGAGAGACCCAGTACTTC.

The V gene is TRBV12-3 or TRBV12-4, the J gene TRBJ2-5, with 7 bases fitting TRBD1. V lost 6 bases and J lost 5; bases outside the gene matches: 9. The CDR3 sequence is 14 residues long. CDR3: CASSPTGDGETQYF. CDR3 coding DNA: TGTGCCAGCAGCCCTACAGGGGACGGGGAGACCCAGTACTTC.

This clonotype was observed a handful of times. This sequence joins TRBV5-1 and TRBJ2-1; 7 nucleotides match TRBD2. Germline values: CDR1 SGHRS, CDR2 YFSETQ. The V segment lost 1 base and the J segment 4 bases; nucleotides outside the gene matches: 5. This CDR3 has 15 amino acids. The CDR3 loop is CASSLMLAEYNEQFF. The CDR3, as DNA: TGCGCCAGCAGCTTGATGCTAGCGGAATACAATGAGCAGTTCTTC.

This sequence joins TRBV11-2 and TRBJ2-5; D possibly matches TRBD1 or TRBD2 (5 bases each). The CDR3 spans 16 residues. Trimming pared 5 bases from V and 4 bases from J, leaving 20 bases between. Germline V gene data show CDR1 as SGHAT and CDR2 as FQNNGV. The CDR3 DNA is TGTGCCAGCAGCGTAAACCCCGGGACGGAACTAGAGACCCAGTACTTC. It is translated as CASSVNPGTELETQYF.

The chain links TRBV20-1 to TRBJ1-5, with TRBD1 matching 7 bases. This CDR3 has 14 residues. V was pared by 6 bases and J by 0 bases, with 5 bases of the junction left unmatched. Germline assignment: CDR1 DFQATT and CDR2 SNEGSKA (reference sequence). The CDR3 coding sequence is TGCAGTGCCATACAGGGGCTTAGCAATCAGCCCCAGCATTTT. Encoded protein: CSAIQGLSNQPQHF.

A few counts support this clonotype. This rearrangement joins TRBV29-1 to TRBJ1-1; tentative D call: TRBD1 (5 bases). CDR1 is SQVTM and CDR2 is ANQGSEA in the germline V gene. Trimming took off 5 bases at V and 7 bases at J, with 11 bases between the two ends. The CDR3 is 11 amino acids. Written as DNA, the CDR3 is TGCAGCGTTCAGGCGGGGCATGAAGCTTTCTTT. This sequence encodes CSVQAGHEAFF.

About this clonotype: Its ends do not fully match the called genes, so a read error is possible. The V and J genes are TRBV7-2 and TRBJ2-2; D is undetermined. Germline V gives CDR1 SGHTA, CDR2 FQGNSA. The CDR3 is made up of 12 amino acids. CDR3 region: CASVYLTGQLFF. DNA for the CDR3: TGTGCCAGCGTCTATCTGACCGGGCAGCTGTTTTTT. Based on the CDR3 plus reference TRBV7-2 and TRBJ2-2, the full variable domain is GAGVSQSPSNKVTEKGKDVELRCDPISGHTALYWYRQSLGQGLEFLIYFQGNSAPDKSGLPSDRFSAERTGGSVSTLTIQRTQQEDSAVYLCASVYLTGQLFFGEGSRLTVL.

The V call is TRBV13, the J call TRBJ1-5, with TRBD1 identical over 10 bases. Trimming at V came to 3 bases and at J to 0 bases, leaving 5 bases not matched to a gene. This CDR3 contains 17 residues. Germline V gene sequence: CDR1 PRHDT, CDR2 FYEKMQ (reference sequence). The CDR3 nucleotides are TGTGCCAGCAGCTTGGGACAGGGGCCTTATAGCAATCAGCCCCAGCATTTT. This translates into CASSLGQGPYSNQPQHF.

This clonotype was picked up a small number of times. The chain joins TRBV4-1 to TRBJ2-2; perhaps TRBD2 as D (5 bases). The germline CDR1 and CDR2 sequences are MGHRA and YSYEKL. The ends were cut back, 2 bases at V and 4 bases at J, with 17 bases in the middle. This CDR3 spans 17 amino acids. CDR3 protein: CASSQFLAPESTGELFF. The CDR3, as DNA: TGCGCCAGCAGCCAATTCCTAGCTCCTGAGTCCACCGGGGAGCTGTTTTTT.

The sample holds a few counts of this clonotype. This chain connects TRBV6-6 to TRBJ2-3; TRBD1 or TRBD2 may be the D gene (5 bases each). CDR1 and CDR2 from the germline V gene are MNHNY and SVGAGI (reference sequence). The CDR3 contains 10 residues. V lost 8 bases, J lost 6 bases, and 6 bases lay in between. CDR3 in amino acids: CASEGDTQYF. The CDR3 bases are TGTGCCAGCGAGGGGGATACGCAGTATTTT.